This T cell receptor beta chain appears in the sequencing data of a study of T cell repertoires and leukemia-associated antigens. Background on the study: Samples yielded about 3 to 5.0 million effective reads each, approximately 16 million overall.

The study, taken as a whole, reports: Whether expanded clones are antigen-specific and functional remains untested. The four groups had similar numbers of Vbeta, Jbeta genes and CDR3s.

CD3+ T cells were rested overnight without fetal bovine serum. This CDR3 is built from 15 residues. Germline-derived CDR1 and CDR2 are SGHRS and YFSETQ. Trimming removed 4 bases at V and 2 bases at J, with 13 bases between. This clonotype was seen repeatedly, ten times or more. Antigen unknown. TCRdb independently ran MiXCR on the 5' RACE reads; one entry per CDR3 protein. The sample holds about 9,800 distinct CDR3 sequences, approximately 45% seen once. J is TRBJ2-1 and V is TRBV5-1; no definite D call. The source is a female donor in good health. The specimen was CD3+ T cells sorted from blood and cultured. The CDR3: CASSPGRGAYNEQFF. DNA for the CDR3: TGCGCCAGCAGCCCAGGACGAGGAGCCTACAATGAGCAGTTCTTC.